A selection of T cell receptor beta chains follows, all from one sample in a study of technical replicates of blood from several donors. Data came from immunoSEQ multiplex PCR; TCRdb stores just in-frame clones and leaves some out. The table has about 83,000 clones, roughly 92% seen once. The sequencing input was T cells isolated from PBMCs. The receptors come from a human donor in good health. Both conserved end residues are part of each CDR3. D genes are given only for firm matches. Only part of the rows carry a size: once, few, many, or a class if the clone is expanded.

TRBV10-3	-	-	12	TRBJ2-7	CAIRGGADEQYF	TGTGCCATCAGAGGGGGAGCCGACGAGCAGTACTTC
TRBV25-1	-	-	16	TRBJ1-4	CASSELSAGVGEKLFF	TGTGCCAGCAGTGAATTGAGTGCAGGGGTGGGCGAAAAACTGTTTTTT
TRBV27	-	-	14	TRBJ1-2	CASSFSQGSYGYTF	TGTGCCAGCAGTTTTTCGCAGGGTTCCTATGGCTACACCTTC
TRBV7-6	TRBD1	once	14	TRBJ1-1	CASSPRQGNTEAFF	TGTGCCAGCAGCCCTAGACAGGGGAACACTGAAGCTTTCTTT
TRBV29-1	TRBD1	-	11	TRBJ2-1	CSAKQGDEQFF	TGCAGCGCAAAACAGGGGGATGAGCAGTTCTTC
TRBV5-6	TRBD1	once	15	TRBJ1-1	CASSLSGTGYTEAFF	TGTGCCAGCAGCTTAAGTGGGACAGGGTACACTGAAGCTTTCTTT
TRBV6-5	TRBD2	-	16	TRBJ2-3	CASSYSKRGGRNTQYF	TGTGCCAGCAGTTACTCGAAGCGGGGAGGGAGGAATACGCAGTATTTT
TRBV29-1	-	-	12	TRBJ1-2	CSVVLQGYGYTF	TGCAGCGTTGTTTTGCAGGGCTACGGCTACACCTTC
TRBV19	TRBD2	-	15	TRBJ2-1	CASSLTSGRYNEQFF	TGTGCCAGTAGTTTGACTAGCGGGAGGTACAATGAGCAGTTCTTC
TRBV21-1	-	-	14	TRBJ2-5	CASLRGPPSETQYF	TGTGCCAGCCTCAGGGGTCCCCCCAGCGAGACCCAGTACTTC
TRBV10-2	TRBD2	-	16	TRBJ2-1	CASSEYGTRGGNEQFF	TGCGCCAGCAGTGAGTATGGGACTAGAGGCGGCAATGAGCAGTTCTTC
TRBV14	-	-	13	TRBJ1-4	CASQGQKNEKLFF	TGTGCCAGCCAAGGACAGAAGAATGAAAAACTGTTTTTT
TRBV11-2	TRBD1	-	17	TRBJ1-3	CASSLDPQGARGNTIYF	TGTGCCAGCAGCTTAGATCCCCAGGGGGCGCGGGGAAACACCATATATTTT
TRBV7-9	-	-	16	TRBJ2-7	CASSLKGGSQGAKQYF	TGTGCCAGCAGCTTAAAGGGGGGGAGCCAAGGGGCGAAGCAGTACTTC
TRBV4-1	TRBD1	-	15	TRBJ2-7	CASSSSGTESYEQYF	TGCGCCAGCAGCTCGTCCGGGACAGAGTCTTACGAGCAGTACTTC
TRBV6-1	TRBD1	-	15	TRBJ2-7	CASSPWTGDSYEQYF	TGTGCCAGCAGTCCCTGGACAGGGGACTCCTACGAGCAGTACTTC
TRBV10-3	TRBD2	-	15	TRBJ2-1	CAISETSGNYNEQFF	TGTGCCATCAGTGAGACTAGCGGGAACTACAATGAGCAGTTCTTC
TRBV30	-	few	16	TRBJ1-1	CAWTSLTWLQGQEAFF	TGTGCCTGGACGAGTCTAACTTGGTTACAGGGACAAGAAGCTTTCTTT
TRBV11-3	TRBD2	-	15	TRBJ2-2	CASSFASGSTGELFF	TGTGCCAGCAGCTTTGCTAGCGGGAGTACCGGGGAGCTGTTTTTT
TRBV11-2	TRBD1	-	17	TRBJ2-2	CASSPGRTGTNTGELFF	TGTGCCAGCAGCCCCGGTCGGACAGGAACTAACACCGGGGAGCTGTTTTTT
TRBV6-6	TRBD2	-	13	TRBJ2-1	CASSLLAGESVLF	TGTGCCAGCAGTCTCCTAGCGGGGGAGAGTGTGCTCTTC
TRBV7-6	-	-	14	TRBJ1-4	CASSPDGTNEKLFF	TGTGCCAGCAGCCCTGACGGGACTAATGAAAAACTGTTTTTT
TRBV7-9	-	-	15	TRBJ2-7	CASSLGLLRNDEQYF	TGTGCCAGCAGCCTGGGACTGCTCAGAAATGACGAGCAGTACTTC
TRBV5-6	-	-	15	TRBJ2-3	CASSLDSPGPYTQYF	TGTGCCAGCAGCTTGGACTCCCCAGGGCCTTATACGCAGTATTTT
TRBV7-9	-	-	13	TRBJ2-7	CASSPLGTYEQYF	TGTGCCAGCAGCCCTCTAGGCACCTACGAGCAGTACTTC
TRBV7-2	-	-	15	TRBJ2-5	CASSLAQDNQETQYF	TGTGCCAGCAGCTTAGCACAGGACAACCAAGAGACCCAGTACTTC